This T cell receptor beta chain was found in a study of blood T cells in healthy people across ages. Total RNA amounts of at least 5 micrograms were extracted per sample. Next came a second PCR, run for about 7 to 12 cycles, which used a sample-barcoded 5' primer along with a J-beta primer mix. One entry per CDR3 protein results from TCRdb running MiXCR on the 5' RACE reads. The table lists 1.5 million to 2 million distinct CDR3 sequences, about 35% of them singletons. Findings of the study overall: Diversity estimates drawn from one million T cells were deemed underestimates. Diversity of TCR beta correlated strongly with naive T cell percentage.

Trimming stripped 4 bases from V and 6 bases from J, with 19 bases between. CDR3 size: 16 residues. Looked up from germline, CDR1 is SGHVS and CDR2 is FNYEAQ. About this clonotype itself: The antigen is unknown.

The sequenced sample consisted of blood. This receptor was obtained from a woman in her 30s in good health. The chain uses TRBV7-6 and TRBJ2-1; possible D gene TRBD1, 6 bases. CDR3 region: CASSSGVQPVGNEQFF. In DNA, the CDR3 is TGTGCCAGCAGCTCAGGGGTACAGCCCGTGGGCAATGAGCAGTTCTTC. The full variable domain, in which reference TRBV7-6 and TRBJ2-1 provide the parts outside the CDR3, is GAGVSQSPRYKVTKRGQDVALRCDPISGHVSLYWYRQALGQGPEFLTYFNYEAQQDKSGLPNDRFSAERPEGSISTLTIQRTEQRDSAMYRCASSSGVQPVGNEQFFGPGTRLTVL.